The sequence of this TCR beta chain was determined in a study of blood T cells in healthy people across ages. Per sample, at least 5 micrograms of total RNA were extracted. The CDR3 is 16 amino acids. Unmatched junction bases numbered 9, after V lost 2 bases and J lost 4 bases. Germline values: CDR1 MNHEY, CDR2 SMNVEV (reference sequence). Of note for this clonotype: The target antigen is unknown.

Combining a sample-barcoded 5' primer with a J-beta primer mix, a second PCR ran for about 6 to 11 cycles. TCRdb reprocessed the 5' RACE reads with MiXCR, giving one entry per CDR3 protein. This table holds about 1,000,000 distinct CDR3 sequences, 40% to 45% found once. Study-level results: Estimates drawn from one million T cells were deemed to understate diversity. Age showed a roughly linear inverse relationship with TCR beta diversity per million T cells.

The receptor's source is an older woman in good health. This rearrangement joins TRBV27 to TRBJ2-7; 9 nucleotides match TRBD2. The specimen was blood. This chain's CDR3 is CASSLGEGLAQYEQYF. CDR3 bases: TGTGCCAGCAGTTTAGGGGAGGGACTAGCCCAGTACGAGCAGTACTTC.